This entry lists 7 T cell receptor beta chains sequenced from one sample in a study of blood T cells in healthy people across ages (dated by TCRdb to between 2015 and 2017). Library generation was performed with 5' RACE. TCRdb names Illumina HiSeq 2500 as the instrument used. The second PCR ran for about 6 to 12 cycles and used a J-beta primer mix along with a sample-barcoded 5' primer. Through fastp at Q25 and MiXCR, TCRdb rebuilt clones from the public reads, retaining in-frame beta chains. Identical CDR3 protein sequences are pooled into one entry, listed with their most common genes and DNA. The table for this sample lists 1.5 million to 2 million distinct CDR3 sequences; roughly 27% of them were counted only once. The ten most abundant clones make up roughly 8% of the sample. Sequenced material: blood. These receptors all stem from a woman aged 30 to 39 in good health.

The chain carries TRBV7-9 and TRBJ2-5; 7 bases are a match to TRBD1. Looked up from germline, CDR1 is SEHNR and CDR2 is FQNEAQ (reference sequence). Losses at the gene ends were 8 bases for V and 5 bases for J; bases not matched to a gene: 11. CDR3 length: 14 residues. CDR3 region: CASGQDTPAETQYF. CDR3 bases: TGTGCCAGCGGACAGGACACCCCAGCGGAGACCCAGTACTTC.

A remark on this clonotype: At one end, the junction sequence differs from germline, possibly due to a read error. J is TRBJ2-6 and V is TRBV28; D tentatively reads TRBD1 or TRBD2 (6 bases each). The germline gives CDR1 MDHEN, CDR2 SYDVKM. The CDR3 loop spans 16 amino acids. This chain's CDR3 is CAGSSGAPSGANVLTF. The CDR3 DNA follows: TGTGCCGGCAGTTCGGGGGCACCCTCTGGGGCCAACGTCCTGACTTTC.

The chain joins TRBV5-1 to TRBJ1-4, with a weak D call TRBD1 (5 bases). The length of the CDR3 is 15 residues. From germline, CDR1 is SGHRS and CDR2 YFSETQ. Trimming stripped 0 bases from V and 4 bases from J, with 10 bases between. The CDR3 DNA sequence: TGCGCCAGCAGCTTGGGGGGAGGGGATAATGAAAAACTGTTTTTT. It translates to CASSLGGGDNEKLFF.

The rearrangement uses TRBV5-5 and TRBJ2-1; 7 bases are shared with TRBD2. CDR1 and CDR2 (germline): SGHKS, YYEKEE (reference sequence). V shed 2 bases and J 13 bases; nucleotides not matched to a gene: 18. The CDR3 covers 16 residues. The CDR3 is CASSLALAEGQNIQFF. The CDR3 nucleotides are TGTGCCAGCAGCTTAGCTCTAGCGGAGGGGCAAAACATTCAGTTCTTC.

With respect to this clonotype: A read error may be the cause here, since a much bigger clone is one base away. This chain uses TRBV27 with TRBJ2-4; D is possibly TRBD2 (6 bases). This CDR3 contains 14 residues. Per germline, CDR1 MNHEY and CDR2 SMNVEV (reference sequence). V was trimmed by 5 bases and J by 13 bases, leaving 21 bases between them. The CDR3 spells CASSPASDIDEQYF. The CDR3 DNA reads TGTGCCAGCAGTCCGGCTAGCGATATAGATGAGCAGTACTTC.

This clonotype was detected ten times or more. The CDR3 reads CASGSLSPPSGANVLTF. The CDR3 nucleotides are TGTGCTAGTGGTTCCTTAAGCCCGCCCTCTGGGGCCAACGTCCTGACTTTC. This chain uses TRBV12-5 with TRBJ2-6; D is uncertain. CDR3 length: 17 residues. With 4 bases removed from V and 0 bases from J, the gap between germline ends came to 13 bases. CDR1 and CDR2 (germline): LGHNT, FRNRAP.

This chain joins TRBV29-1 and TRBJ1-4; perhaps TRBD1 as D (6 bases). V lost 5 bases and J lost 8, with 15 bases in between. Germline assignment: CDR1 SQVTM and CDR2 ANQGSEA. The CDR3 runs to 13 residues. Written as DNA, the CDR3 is TGCAGCGTTTACCAGGGGCGAGGGGAAAAACTGTTTTTT. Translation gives CSVYQGRGEKLFF.